The 30 T cell receptor beta chains listed next were all sequenced from one sample in a study of shared clonotypes between healthy human individuals. The protocol was immunoSEQ multiplex PCR, while the TCRdb copy is restricted to in-frame clones and leaves out a portion. The sample records roughly 1,500,000 clones, less than 99% being singletons. Sequenced sample: naive CD4+ T cells sorted from blood. Specified subset: CD45RA+ positively selected. The receptor set was obtained from a man aged 30 to 45 in good health.

The CDR3 region is CASIPGGGKYYEQYF. As DNA, the CDR3 is TGTGCCAGCATTCCGGGTGGAGGGAAATACTACGAGCAGTACTTC. J is TRBJ2-7 and V is TRBV28; a weak D match, TRBD2 (6 bases). Between the trimmed V and J ends, which lost 7 bases and 3 bases, there was a span of 19 bases. This CDR3 has 15 residues. Germline CDR1 MDHEN, CDR2 SYDVKM.

V is TRBV5-1 and J is TRBJ2-1, with 7 bases that match TRBD2. CDR3 length equals 17 residues. From germline, CDR1 is SGHRS and CDR2 YFSETQ. V shed 2 bases and J 0 bases; nucleotides not matched to a gene: 8. In DNA, the CDR3 is TGCGCCAGCAGCTTCCTAGCGGCTGGGAGCTCCTACAATGAGCAGTTCTTC. Its translation: CASSFLAAGSSYNEQFF.

This clone occurred once. The rearrangement uses TRBV7-2 and TRBJ1-2; the D gene is possibly TRBD1 (6 bases). The V and J ends lost 3 bases and 4 bases respectively, with 12 bases between them. This CDR3 is 14 amino acids long. Germline V lookup: CDR1 SGHTA, CDR2 FQGNSA. CDR3 coding DNA: TGTGCCAGCAGCTTGGGAAGGACAGTCTATGGCTACACCTTC. The encoded protein is CASSLGRTVYGYTF.

The V and J genes are TRBV4-1 and TRBJ1-1; D ambiguous. The CDR3 covers 13 residues. Trimming took off 6 bases at V and 0 bases at J, with 8 bases between the two ends. CDR1 is MGHRA, CDR2 YSYEKL, per germline. The CDR3 loop reads CASRSTLNTEAFF. CDR3 nucleotide sequence: TGCGCCAGCAGGAGCACTTTGAACACTGAAGCTTTCTTT.

The rearrangement uses TRBV19 and TRBJ1-1; 9 bases line up with TRBD1. V lost 5 bases to trimming and J lost 4 bases; unmatched junction nucleotides: 5. The CDR3 contains 14 residues. Germline values: CDR1 LNHDA, CDR2 SQIVND (reference sequence). The DNA of the CDR3 is TGTGCCAGTAGTCCTGGACAGGGGAGCACTGAAGCTTTCTTT. It yields the protein CASSPGQGSTEAFF.

This chain connects TRBV18 to TRBJ1-1, with D tentatively TRBD1 (5 bases). Trimming shortened V by 4 bases and J by 5 bases, and 17 bases separated the two germline ends. Germline loops: CDR1 KGHSH, CDR2 LQKENI. The CDR3 length is 15 residues. The CDR3 protein is CASSLWATVQTEAFF. Here the CDR3 DNA reads TGTGCCAGCTCACTTTGGGCGACAGTTCAGACTGAAGCTTTCTTT.

Notes on this clone: The same CDR3 is also encoded by other DNA sequences in this sample. This chain links TRBV6-5 with TRBJ2-1; D remains ambiguous. CDR1 is MNHEY and CDR2 is SVGAGI in the germline V gene. The CDR3 covers 13 residues. Trimming shortened V by 1 base and J by 4 bases, and 5 bases separated the two germline ends. CDR3 sequence (DNA): TGTGCCAGCAGTTACTTGGGGTACAATGAGCAGTTCTTC. Translation: CASSYLGYNEQFF.

The CDR3 DNA is TGCGCCAGCAGCCAAATGGCGGGGATCTACGAGCAGTACTTC. Protein: CASSQMAGIYEQYF. The chain joins TRBV4-3 to TRBJ2-7, with TRBD2 as a possible D gene (6 bases). From germline, CDR1 is LGHNA and CDR2 YSLEER. The V gene lost 2 bases and the J gene lost 3 bases, with 11 bases spanning the gap. The CDR3 covers 14 residues.

The chain joins TRBV7-9 to TRBJ2-2, with D tentatively TRBD1 (5 bases). V gave up 1 base and J gave up 4 bases, with 13 bases separating them. Germline V gene data show CDR1 as SEHNR and CDR2 as FQNEAQ (reference sequence). The CDR3 runs to 16 residues. The CDR3 is CASSLVAGMGTGELFF. The CDR3 bases are TGTGCCAGCAGCTTAGTAGCAGGGATGGGCACCGGGGAGCTGTTTTTT.

The chain employs TRBV2 and TRBJ1-1; 7 bases line up with TRBD1. The germline V gene has CDR1 SNHLY and CDR2 FYNNEI. After removal of 0 bases from V and 9 bases from J, the junction contained 7 bases not matched to a gene. The CDR3 consists of 14 residues. DNA of the CDR3: TGTGCCAGCAGTGAAGCCAGAAGGGGGCCTCAAGCTTTCTTT. It yields the protein CASSEARRGPQAFF.

The DNA for the CDR3 is TGTGCCAGCAGCGAACTACCAAGGACAGCTCCTCAGCCCCAGCATTTT. This codes for CASSELPRTAPQPQHF. This rearrangement joins TRBV6-1 to TRBJ1-5; TRBD1 might be the D (6 bases). Germline CDR1 and CDR2: MNHNS and SASEGT. V was shortened by 6 bases and J by 6 bases, with 21 bases between the two germline ends. The CDR3 is 16 amino acids.

The rearrangement uses TRBV27 and TRBJ1-5; D is unclear. The CDR3 covers 17 residues. Germline CDR1 reads MNHEY; CDR2 reads SMNVEV (reference sequence). V was shortened by 8 bases and J by 2 bases, with 22 bases between the two germline ends. CDR3 protein: CASGRGMGGRGNQPQHF. The DNA for the CDR3 is TGTGCCAGCGGCCGAGGAATGGGAGGTAGGGGCAATCAGCCCCAGCATTTT.

The gene calls are TRBV9 and TRBJ2-7; 11 nucleotides align to TRBD2. In germline, CDR1 is SGDLS, CDR2 YYNGEE. This CDR3 contains 13 residues. With V trimmed by 8 bases and J by 5 bases, 6 bases remained unmatched. This CDR3 is CASRLAGNDEQYF. The CDR3 bases are TGTGCCAGTAGACTAGCGGGAAACGACGAGCAGTACTTC. Based on the CDR3 plus reference TRBV9 and TRBJ2-7, the full variable domain is DSGVTQTPKHLITATGQRVTLRCSPRSGDLSVYWYQQSLDQGLQFLIQYYNGEERAKGNILERFSAQQFPDLHSELNLSSLELGDSALYFCASRLAGNDEQYFGPGTRLTVT.

The V gene is TRBV2, the J gene TRBJ1-4; D is ambiguous. The germline CDR1 and CDR2 sequences are SNHLY and FYNNEI. CDR3 length: 15 amino acids. The germline V and J ends were trimmed by 7 bases and 3 bases, with 15 bases remaining between them. The CDR3 sequence is CASKGDIGSNEKLFF. Here the CDR3 DNA reads TGTGCCAGCAAGGGAGATATCGGGTCTAATGAAAAACTGTTTTTT.

CDR3 DNA: TGTGCCAGCAGCCCGGGGGGGCTCTACGGGGAGCTGTTTTTT. It yields the protein CASSPGGLYGELFF. The chain employs TRBV5-4 and TRBJ2-2, with TRBD2 matching 8 bases. Germline CDR1 is SGHNT and CDR2 is YYREEE (reference sequence). This CDR3 comprises 14 residues. V dropped 4 bases and J dropped 7; count of bases not matched to a gene: 6.

The genes are TRBV6-5 and TRBJ2-2, with unresolved D. The CDR3 has 11 amino acids. Germline V lookup: CDR1 MNHEY, CDR2 SVGAGI. Trimming stripped 6 bases from V and 5 bases from J, with 4 bases between. CDR3 bases: TGTGCCAGCAGGACAACCGGGGAGCTGTTTTTT. Translating it yields CASRTTGELFF.

This rearrangement joins TRBV5-6 to TRBJ2-1; D uncertain. The germline V and J ends were trimmed by 0 bases and 10 bases, with 11 bases remaining between them. The CDR3 runs 13 residues. CDR1 SGHDT and CDR2 YYEEEE come from the germline V gene. CDR3 residues: CASSLELHLEQFF. The CDR3 DNA follows: TGTGCCAGCAGCTTGGAGCTACACCTGGAGCAGTTCTTC.

In DNA form, the CDR3 reads TGTGCCAGCAGTTTAGACGGGGCGCGGAACGAGCAGTACTTC. As protein: CASSLDGARNEQYF. V gene TRBV27 combines with J gene TRBJ2-7, with D perhaps being TRBD1 or TRBD2 (5 bases each). V was cut by 2 bases and J by 5 bases, with 13 bases left in between. The CDR3 runs to 14 residues. CDR1 and CDR2 (germline): MNHEY, SMNVEV (reference sequence).

V usage is TRBV5-5 and J usage is TRBJ1-5, with D possibly matching TRBD1 (5 bases). Trimming pared 2 bases from V and 6 bases from J, leaving 15 bases between. The CDR3 is 15 residues long. Germline V CDR1 and CDR2: SGHKS, YYEKEE (reference sequence). The CDR3 loop reads CASSLGQVGGQPQHF. CDR3 nucleotides: TGTGCCAGCAGCTTAGGTCAGGTTGGGGGTCAGCCCCAGCATTTT. The full variable domain, with the rest looked up from reference TRBV5-5 and TRBJ1-5, is DAGVTQSPTHLIKTRGQQVTLRCSPISGHKSVSWYQQVLGQGPQFIFQYYEKEERGRGNFPDRFSARQFPNYSSELNVNALLLGDSALYLCASSLGQVGGQPQHFGDGTRLSIL.

V is TRBV7-2 and J is TRBJ2-1; a weak D match, TRBD2 (6 bases). The CDR3 spans 12 residues. Trimming shortened V by 2 bases and J by 10 bases, and 9 bases separated the two germline ends. Germline V CDR1 and CDR2: SGHTA, FQGNSA. The CDR3 region has the DNA TGTGCCAGCAGCTTAAGGGGAGGAGAGCAGTTCTTC. This encodes CASSLRGGEQFF. Full variable domain (missing parts from reference TRBV7-2 and TRBJ2-1): GAGVSQSPSNKVTEKGKDVELRCDPISGHTALYWYRQSLGQGLEFLIYFQGNSAPDKSGLPSDRFSAERTGGSVSTLTIQRTQQEDSAVYLCASSLRGGEQFFGPGTRLTVL.

V and J are TRBV9 and TRBJ2-2; the D gene is possibly TRBD1 (7 bases). V was cut by 3 bases and J by 4 bases, with 10 bases left in between. Germline V gives CDR1 SGDLS, CDR2 YYNGEE. This CDR3 spans 14 amino acids. CDR3: CASSAQGGTGELFF. The CDR3 DNA is TGTGCCAGCAGCGCCCAGGGGGGCACCGGGGAGCTGTTTTTT. Filled out from reference TRBV9 and TRBJ2-2, the complete variable domain reads DSGVTQTPKHLITATGQRVTLRCSPRSGDLSVYWYQQSLDQGLQFLIQYYNGEERAKGNILERFSAQQFPDLHSELNLSSLELGDSALYFCASSAQGGTGELFFGEGSRLTVL.

CDR3 protein: CASSATLGPQHF. Written as DNA, the CDR3 is TGTGCCAGCAGTGCCACTTTGGGACCCCAGCATTTT. V is TRBV28 and J is TRBJ1-5, with D uncertain. The CDR3 extends over 12 amino acids. Trimming cost V 5 bases and J 10 bases, with 12 bases left between them. Germline V gene sequence: CDR1 MDHEN, CDR2 SYDVKM.

The chain has TRBV5-1 and TRBJ2-7; 7 bases align to TRBD2. The CDR3 contains 15 residues. The V gene's germline CDR1 is SGHRS and CDR2 YFSETQ. V was pared by 0 bases and J by 4 bases, with 7 bases of the junction left unmatched. The CDR3 protein is CASSLGGGGIYEQYF. The CDR3 DNA reads TGCGCCAGCAGCTTGGGAGGCGGGGGTATTTACGAGCAGTACTTC.

The chain couples TRBV7-2 to TRBJ2-1; weak D call: TRBD1 (6 bases). Trimming stripped 6 bases from V and 5 bases from J, with 11 bases between. This CDR3 has 13 residues. Germline CDR1 and CDR2: SGHTA and FQGNSA. Here the CDR3 reads CASSRDNDNEQFF. CDR3 in DNA: TGTGCCAGCAGTAGGGACAACGACAATGAGCAGTTCTTC.

The rearrangement uses TRBV4-1 and TRBJ2-3, with 9 bases fitting TRBD2. This CDR3 is built from 15 residues. The V gene's germline CDR1 is MGHRA and CDR2 YSYEKL. V shed 2 bases, J shed 3 bases, and the junction held 3 bases outside the gene matches. The DNA of the CDR3 is TGCGCCAGCAGCCAAATCAGCGGGAGGACAGATACGCAGTATTTT. Translating it yields CASSQISGRTDTQYF.

To note about this clone: Different DNA sequences within this sample yield the same CDR3. The V call is TRBV18, the J call TRBJ2-3; D unclear. Per germline, CDR1 KGHSH and CDR2 LQKENI. This CDR3 contains 12 residues. The germline V and J ends were trimmed by 3 bases and 5 bases, with 6 bases remaining between them. CDR3 bases: TGTGCCAGCTCACCGTCTGAAGATACGCAGTATTTT. Its protein is CASSPSEDTQYF.

DNA of the CDR3: TGTGCCAGCAGACCCTCCGGGATCGCCTACAATGAGCAGTTCTTC. Amino acids: CASRPSGIAYNEQFF. This chain joins TRBV5-5 and TRBJ2-1; a possible D gene is TRBD2 (5 bases). CDR1 is SGHKS, CDR2 YYEKEE, per germline (reference sequence). This CDR3 is 15 amino acids long. Trimming stripped 5 bases from V and 2 bases from J, with 14 bases between.

With respect to this clone: An end of the junction does not agree with germline; a read error may underlie this. V gene TRBV6-1 combines with J gene TRBJ2-7, with 8 bases that match TRBD2. Per the germline V gene, CDR1 is MNHNS and CDR2 is SASEGT. The CDR3 extends over 15 amino acids. The CDR3 nucleotides read TGTGCCAGCAGCGAAGGGGGGACTAGGGTCTACGAGCAGTACTTC. It yields the protein CASSEGGTRVYEQYF.

In the case of this clone: The same CDR3 arises from other DNA sequences in this sample as well. V and J are TRBV5-4 and TRBJ2-3; D is ambiguous. The ends were cut back, 2 bases at V and 1 base at J, with 8 bases in the middle. The CDR3 is made up of 14 amino acids. Germline loops: CDR1 SGHNT, CDR2 YYREEE (reference sequence). This CDR3 reads CASSFRQGTDTQYF. In DNA form, the CDR3 reads TGTGCCAGCAGCTTCCGTCAGGGCACAGATACGCAGTATTTT.

J is TRBJ2-7 and V is TRBV27; 9 bases agree with TRBD1. The junction had 4 bases not matched to a gene; V was cut back by 2 bases and J by 2 bases. Looked up from germline, CDR1 is MNHEY and CDR2 is SMNVEV (reference sequence). The length of the CDR3 is 15 residues. DNA for the CDR3: TGTGCCAGCAGTTTAAGGACAGGGGTAACCTACGAGCAGTACTTC. Its translation is CASSLRTGVTYEQYF.